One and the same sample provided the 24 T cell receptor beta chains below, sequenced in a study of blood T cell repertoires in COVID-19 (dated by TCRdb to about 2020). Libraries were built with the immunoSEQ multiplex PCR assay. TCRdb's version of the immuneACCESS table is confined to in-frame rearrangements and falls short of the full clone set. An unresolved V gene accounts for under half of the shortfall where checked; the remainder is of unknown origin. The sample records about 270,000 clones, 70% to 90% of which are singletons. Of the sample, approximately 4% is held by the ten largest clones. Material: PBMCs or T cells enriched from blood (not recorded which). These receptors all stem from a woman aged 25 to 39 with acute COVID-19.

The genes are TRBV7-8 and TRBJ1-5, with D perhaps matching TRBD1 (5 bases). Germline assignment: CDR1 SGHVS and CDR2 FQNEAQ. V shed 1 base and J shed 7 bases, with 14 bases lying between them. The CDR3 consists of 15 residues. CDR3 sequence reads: CASSLGLGEGQPQHF. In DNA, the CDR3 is TGTGCCAGCAGCTTAGGACTGGGGGAGGGACAGCCCCAGCATTTT.

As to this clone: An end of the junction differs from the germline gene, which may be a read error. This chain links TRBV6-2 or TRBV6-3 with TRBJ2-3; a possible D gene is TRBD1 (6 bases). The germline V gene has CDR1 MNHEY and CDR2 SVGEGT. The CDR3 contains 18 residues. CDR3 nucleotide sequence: TGTGCCAGCAGTAACTCCGGGACAATGGCCCGTCACACAGATACGCAGTATTTT. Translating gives CASSNSGTMARHTDTQYF.

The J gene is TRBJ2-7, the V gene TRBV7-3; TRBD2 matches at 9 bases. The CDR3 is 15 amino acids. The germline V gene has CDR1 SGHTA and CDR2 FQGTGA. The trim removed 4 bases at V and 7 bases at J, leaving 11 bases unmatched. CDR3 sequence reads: CASSSYSGRGCEQYF. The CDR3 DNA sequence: TGTGCCAGCAGCTCCTATAGCGGGAGAGGGTGTGAGCAGTACTTC.

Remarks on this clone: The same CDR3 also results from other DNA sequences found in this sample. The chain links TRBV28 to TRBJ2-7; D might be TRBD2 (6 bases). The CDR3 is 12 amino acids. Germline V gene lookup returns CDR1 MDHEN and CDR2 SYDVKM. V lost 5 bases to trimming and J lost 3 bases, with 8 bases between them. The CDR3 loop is CASSPGSYEQYF. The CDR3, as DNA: TGTGCCAGCAGTCCCGGGAGCTACGAGCAGTACTTC.

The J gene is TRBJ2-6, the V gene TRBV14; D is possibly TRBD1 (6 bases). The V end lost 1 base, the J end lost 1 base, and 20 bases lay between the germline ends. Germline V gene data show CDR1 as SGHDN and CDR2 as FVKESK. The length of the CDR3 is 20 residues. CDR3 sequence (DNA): TGTGCCAGCAGCCAAGCCCTTTCCGCAGGGGATTATTCTGGGGCCAACGTCCTGACTTTC. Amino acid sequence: CASSQALSAGDYSGANVLTF.

The CDR3 coding sequence is TGCGCCAGCAGCCCTGGACAGGGGGAGTCTTCACCCCTCCACTTT. Translation: CASSPGQGESSPLHF. The chain couples TRBV4-1 to TRBJ1-6; 10 bases are shared with TRBD1. CDR1 and CDR2 (germline): MGHRA, YSYEKL. With V trimmed by 4 bases and J by 9 bases, 6 bases remained unmatched. The length of the CDR3 is 15 residues.

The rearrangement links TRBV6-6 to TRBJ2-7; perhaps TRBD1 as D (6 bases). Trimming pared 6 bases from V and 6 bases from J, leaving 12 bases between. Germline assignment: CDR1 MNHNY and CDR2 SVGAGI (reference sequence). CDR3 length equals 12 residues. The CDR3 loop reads CASRNRVAEQYF. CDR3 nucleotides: TGTGCCAGCAGAAACAGGGTTGCCGAGCAGTACTTC.

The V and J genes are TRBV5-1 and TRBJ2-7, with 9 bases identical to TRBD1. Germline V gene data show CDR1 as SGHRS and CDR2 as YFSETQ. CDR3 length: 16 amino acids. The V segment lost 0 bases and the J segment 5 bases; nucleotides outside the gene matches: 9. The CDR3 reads CASSLGLGTGIHEQYF. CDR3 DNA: TGCGCCAGCAGCTTGGGTTTAGGGACAGGGATACACGAGCAGTACTTC.

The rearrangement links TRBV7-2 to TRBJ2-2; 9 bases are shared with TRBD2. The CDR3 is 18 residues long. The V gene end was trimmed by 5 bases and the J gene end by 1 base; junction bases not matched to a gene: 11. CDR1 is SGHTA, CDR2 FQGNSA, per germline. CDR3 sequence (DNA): TGTGCCAGCAGCCTACGGGCGGGAGGGCCGTTGAACACCGGGGAGCTGTTTTTT. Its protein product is CASSLRAGGPLNTGELFF.

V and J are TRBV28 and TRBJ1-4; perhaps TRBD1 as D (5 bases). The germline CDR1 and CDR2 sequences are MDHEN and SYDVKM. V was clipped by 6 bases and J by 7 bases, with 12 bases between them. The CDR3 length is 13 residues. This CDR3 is CASRLITGEKLFF. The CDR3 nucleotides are TGTGCCAGCAGACTTATCACAGGTGAAAAACTGTTTTTT.

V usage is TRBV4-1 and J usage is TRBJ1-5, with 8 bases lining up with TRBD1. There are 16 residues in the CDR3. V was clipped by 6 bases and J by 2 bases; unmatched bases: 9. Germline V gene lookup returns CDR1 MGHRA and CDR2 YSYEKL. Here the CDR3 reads CASRDRDRPGNQPQHF. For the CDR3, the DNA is TGCGCCAGCAGGGACCGGGACAGGCCTGGCAATCAGCCCCAGCATTTT.

CDR3 bases: TGTGCCAGCAGCCAAGATGGTAGCGTCCCCTACAATGAGCAGTTCTTC. It is translated as CASSQDGSVPYNEQFF. The chain links TRBV4-2 to TRBJ2-1; tentative D call: TRBD2 (5 bases). Germline V lookup: CDR1 LGHNA, CDR2 YNFKEQ. This CDR3 is 16 amino acids long. The V end was cut by 0 bases, the J end by 2 bases, with 11 bases between.

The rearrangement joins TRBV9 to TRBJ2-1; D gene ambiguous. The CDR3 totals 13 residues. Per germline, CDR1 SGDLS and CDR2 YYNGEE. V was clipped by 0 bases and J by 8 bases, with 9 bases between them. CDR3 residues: CASSVDRGDEQFF. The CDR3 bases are TGTGCCAGCAGCGTAGACCGCGGCGATGAGCAGTTCTTC.

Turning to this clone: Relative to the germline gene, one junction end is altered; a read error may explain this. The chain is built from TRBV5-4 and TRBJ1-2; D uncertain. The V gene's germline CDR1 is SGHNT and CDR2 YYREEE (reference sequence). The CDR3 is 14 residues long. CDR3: CASSPPDVTSPQSF. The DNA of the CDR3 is TGTGCCAGCAGCCCCCCCGACGTGACAAGCCCTCAATCCTTC. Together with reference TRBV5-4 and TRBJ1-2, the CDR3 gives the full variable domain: ETGVTQSPTHLIKTRGQQVTLRCSSQSGHNTVSWYQQALGQGPQFIFQYYREEENGRGNFPPRFSGLQFPNYSSELNVNALELDDSALYLCASSPPDVTSPQSFGSGTRLTVV.

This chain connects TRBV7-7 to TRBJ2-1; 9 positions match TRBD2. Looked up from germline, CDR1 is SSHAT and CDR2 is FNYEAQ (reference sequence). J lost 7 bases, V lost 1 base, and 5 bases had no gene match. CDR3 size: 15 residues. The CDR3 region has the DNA TGTGCCAGCAGCTTAGGTAGCGGGAGCGGGAATGAGCAGTTCTTC. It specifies CASSLGSGSGNEQFF.

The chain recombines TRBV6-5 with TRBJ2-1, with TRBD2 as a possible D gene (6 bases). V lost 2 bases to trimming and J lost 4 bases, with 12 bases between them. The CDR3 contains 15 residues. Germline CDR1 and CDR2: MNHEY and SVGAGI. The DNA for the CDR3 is TGTGCCAGCAGTTACGGGGACTTCCAATACAATGAGCAGTTCTTC. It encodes CASSYGDFQYNEQFF.

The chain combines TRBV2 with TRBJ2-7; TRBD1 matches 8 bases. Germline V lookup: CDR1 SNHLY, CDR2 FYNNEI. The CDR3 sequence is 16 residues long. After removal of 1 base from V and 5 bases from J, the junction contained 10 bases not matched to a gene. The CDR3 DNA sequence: TGTGCCAGCAGTGAAGAGCGGACAGGGTCCGTCCACGAGCAGTACTTC. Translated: CASSEERTGSVHEQYF.

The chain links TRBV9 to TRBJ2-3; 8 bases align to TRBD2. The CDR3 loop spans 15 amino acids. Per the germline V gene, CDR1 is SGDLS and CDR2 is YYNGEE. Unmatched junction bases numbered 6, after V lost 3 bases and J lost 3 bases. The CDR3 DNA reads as TGTGCCAGCAGCGCTAGCGGGCAATCAACAGATACGCAGTATTTT. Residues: CASSASGQSTDTQYF.

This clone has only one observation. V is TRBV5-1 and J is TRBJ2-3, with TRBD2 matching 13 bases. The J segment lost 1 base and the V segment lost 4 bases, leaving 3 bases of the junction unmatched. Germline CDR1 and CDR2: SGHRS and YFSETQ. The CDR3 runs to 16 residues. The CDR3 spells CASSAGTSGGTDTQYF. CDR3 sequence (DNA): TGCGCCAGCAGCGCAGGGACTAGCGGGGGCACAGATACGCAGTATTTT.

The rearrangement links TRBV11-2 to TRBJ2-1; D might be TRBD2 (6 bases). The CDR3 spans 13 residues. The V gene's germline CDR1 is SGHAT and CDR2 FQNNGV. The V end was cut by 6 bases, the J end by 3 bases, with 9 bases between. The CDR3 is CASRGEVYNEQFF. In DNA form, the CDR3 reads TGTGCCAGCAGGGGGGAGGTCTACAATGAGCAGTTCTTC.

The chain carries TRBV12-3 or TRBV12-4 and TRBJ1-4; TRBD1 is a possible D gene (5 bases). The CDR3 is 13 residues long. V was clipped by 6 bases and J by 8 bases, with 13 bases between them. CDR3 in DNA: TGTGCCAGCAGAAATGGGGGGTTCGAAAAACTGTTTTTT. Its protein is CASRNGGFEKLFF.

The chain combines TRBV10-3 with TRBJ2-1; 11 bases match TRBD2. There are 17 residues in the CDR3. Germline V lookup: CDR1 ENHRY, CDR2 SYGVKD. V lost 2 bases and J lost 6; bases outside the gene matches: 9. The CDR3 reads CAISEPYSSGRRNEQFF. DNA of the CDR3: TGTGCCATCAGTGAGCCCTACTCTAGCGGGAGGCGCAATGAGCAGTTCTTC.

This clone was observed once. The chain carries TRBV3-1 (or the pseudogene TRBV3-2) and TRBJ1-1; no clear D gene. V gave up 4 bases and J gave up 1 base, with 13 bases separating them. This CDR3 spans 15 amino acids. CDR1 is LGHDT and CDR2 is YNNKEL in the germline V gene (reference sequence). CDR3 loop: CASSPWSEPNTEAFF. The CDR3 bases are TGTGCCAGCAGCCCCTGGAGTGAACCGAACACTGAAGCTTTCTTT.

Here the CDR3 DNA reads TGTGCCACCAGCAGAGATGGGCAAGCTCACACCTTC. This sequence encodes CATSRDGQAHTF. The chain has TRBV15 and TRBJ1-2; D remains ambiguous. The V end lost 0 bases, the J end lost 12 bases, and 11 bases lay between the germline ends. Germline loops: CDR1 LNHNV, CDR2 YYDKDF (reference sequence). This CDR3 is built from 12 residues.